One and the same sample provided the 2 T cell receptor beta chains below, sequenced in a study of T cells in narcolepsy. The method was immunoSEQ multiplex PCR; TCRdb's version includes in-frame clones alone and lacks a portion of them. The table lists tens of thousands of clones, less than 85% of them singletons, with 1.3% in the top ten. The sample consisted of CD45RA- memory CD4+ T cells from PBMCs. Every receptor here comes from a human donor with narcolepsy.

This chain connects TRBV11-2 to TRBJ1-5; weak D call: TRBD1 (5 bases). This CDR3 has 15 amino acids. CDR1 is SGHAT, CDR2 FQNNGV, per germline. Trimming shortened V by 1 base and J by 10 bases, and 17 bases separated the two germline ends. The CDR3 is CASSLVQGLSPPQHF. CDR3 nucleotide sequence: TGTGCCAGCAGCTTAGTTCAGGGTTTGAGCCCCCCCCAGCATTTT.

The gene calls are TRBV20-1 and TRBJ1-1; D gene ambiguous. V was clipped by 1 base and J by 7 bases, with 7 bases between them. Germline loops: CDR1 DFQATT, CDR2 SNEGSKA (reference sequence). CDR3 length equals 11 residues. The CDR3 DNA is TGCAGTGCTAGAGTGCAGGATGAAGCTTTCTTT. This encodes CSARVQDEAFF.